This TCR beta chain was identified during a study of T cell repertoires in cytomegalovirus infection. Study background: In the study, CMV epitopes included recently identified HLA-C-restricted and well-studied HLA-B-restricted ones. In public TCR beta signatures, there were indications of both CMV infection and matching HLA type.

Each CDR3 protein gets one entry after TCRdb re-called the reads with MiXCR. Among roughly 170,000 distinct CDR3 sequences, about 20% were seen once, and the ten largest hold 20% to 30%. The study's findings and limits: HLA-C-restricted TCR beta clonotypes specific for CMV led the ex vivo response. CMV carriers having the relevant HLA were flagged by cumulative public TCR beta family frequency.

As for this clonotype: The antigen is undetermined.

This sample comprised CD8+ T cells from cultured PBMCs, obtained from culture after CMV antigen stimulation. This receptor was taken from a human donor in good health (CMV status not recorded). Some clones in this sample may be carry-over from other donors' samples.

In DNA form, the CDR3 reads TGTGCTACGTGGAGCTCCTATAATTCACCCCTCCACTTT. Protein product: CATWSSYNSPLHF. J is TRBJ1-6 and V is TRBV7-2; no clear D gene. In germline, CDR1 is SGHTA, CDR2 FQGNSA. This CDR3 comprises 13 residues.